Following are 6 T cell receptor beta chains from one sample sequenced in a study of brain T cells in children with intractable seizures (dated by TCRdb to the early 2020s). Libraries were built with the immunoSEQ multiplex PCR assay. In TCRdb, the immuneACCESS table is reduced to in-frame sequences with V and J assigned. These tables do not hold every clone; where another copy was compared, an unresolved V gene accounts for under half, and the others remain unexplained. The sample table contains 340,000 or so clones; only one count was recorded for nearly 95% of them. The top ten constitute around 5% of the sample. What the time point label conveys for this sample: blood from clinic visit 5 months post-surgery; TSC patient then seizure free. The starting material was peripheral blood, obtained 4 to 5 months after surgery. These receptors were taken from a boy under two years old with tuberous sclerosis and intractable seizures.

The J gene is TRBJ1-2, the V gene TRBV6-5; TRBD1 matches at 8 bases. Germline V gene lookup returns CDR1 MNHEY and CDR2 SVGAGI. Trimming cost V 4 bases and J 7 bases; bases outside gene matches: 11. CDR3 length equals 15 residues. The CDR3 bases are TGTGCCAGCAGTTTAACGGACAGGGCGCTCCGTGGCTACACCTTC. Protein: CASSLTDRALRGYTF.

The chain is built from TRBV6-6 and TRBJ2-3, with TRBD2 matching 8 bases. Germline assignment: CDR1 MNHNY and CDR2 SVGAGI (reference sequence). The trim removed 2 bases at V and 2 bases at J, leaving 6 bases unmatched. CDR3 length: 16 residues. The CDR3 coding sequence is TGTGCCAGCAGTTACGGGACTAGGGACTCCACAGATACGCAGTATTTT. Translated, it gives CASSYGTRDSTDTQYF.

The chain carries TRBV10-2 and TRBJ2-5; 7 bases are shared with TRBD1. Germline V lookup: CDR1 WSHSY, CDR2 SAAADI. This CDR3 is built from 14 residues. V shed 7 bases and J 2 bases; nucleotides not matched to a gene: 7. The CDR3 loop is CASNRDRAQETQYF. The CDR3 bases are TGCGCCAGCAACCGGGACAGAGCTCAAGAGACCCAGTACTTC.

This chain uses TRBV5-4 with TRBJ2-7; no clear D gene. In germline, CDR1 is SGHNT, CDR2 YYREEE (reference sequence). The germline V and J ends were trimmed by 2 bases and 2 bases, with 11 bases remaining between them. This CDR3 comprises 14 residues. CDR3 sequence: CASSLGHPTYEQYF. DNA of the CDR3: TGTGCCAGCAGCTTAGGGCACCCAACCTACGAGCAGTACTTC.

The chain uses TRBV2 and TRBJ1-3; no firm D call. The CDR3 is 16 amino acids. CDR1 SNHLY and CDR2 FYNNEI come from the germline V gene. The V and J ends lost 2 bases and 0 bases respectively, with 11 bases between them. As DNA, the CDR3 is TGTGCCAGCAGTGAACAGGAGAGGATCTCTGGAAACACCATATATTTT. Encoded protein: CASSEQERISGNTIYF.

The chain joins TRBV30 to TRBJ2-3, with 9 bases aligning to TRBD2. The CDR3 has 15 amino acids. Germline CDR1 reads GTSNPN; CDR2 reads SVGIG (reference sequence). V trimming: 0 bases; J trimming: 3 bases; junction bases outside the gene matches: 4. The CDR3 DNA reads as TGTGCCTGGAGTGTCGGTAGCGGGAGTACAGATACGCAGTATTTT. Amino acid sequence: CAWSVGSGSTDTQYF.